Sequencing of this T cell receptor beta chain was carried out in a study of beta chain features in type 1 diabetes. Overall study findings and caveats: For Type 1 diabetes patients, all four CD4+ subsets carried TCRB CDR3s that were moderately but significantly shorter. Type 1 diabetes patients had fewer VDJ junction insertions and more deletions.

Expressed TCRB transcripts were sequenced because the entire RNA isolate underwent reverse transcription. TCRdb's table, derived via immunoSEQ multiplex PCR, lists solely in-frame clones and lacks some. This table holds some 360,000 clones, around a tenth found once. This clone was counted a few times. Its specificity is unknown. The CDR3 has 13 amino acids. Trimming shortened V by 0 bases and J by 6 bases, and 8 bases separated the two germline ends. Germline V gene lookup returns CDR1 SGHRS and CDR2 YFSETQ. Averaging roughly 110 mL, one heparinised blood draw was given by each donor. The sample was central memory CD4+ T cells from blood. This TCR derives from a man aged 30-40 years with type 1 diabetes. The rearrangement uses TRBV5-1 and TRBJ2-3; maybe TRBD1 (5 bases). The CDR3 nucleotides read TGCGCCAGCAGCTTGGTAGGGGCGGATACGCAGTATTTT. It encodes CASSLVGADTQYF.